Given below is one T cell receptor beta chain in context. These data originate in a study of cytomegalovirus exposure and HLA in healthy donors. CDR3 length: 16 amino acids. Germline assignment: CDR1 SGHRS and CDR2 YFSETQ. Trimming pared 5 bases from V and 3 bases from J, leaving 20 bases between. Primers: 60 Vbeta forward and 13 Jbeta reverse. Using immunoSEQ multiplex PCR, the repertoire was profiled, and TCRdb retains in-frame clones only, with some absent. The data hold 100,000 to 150,000 clones, with about three quarters observed a single time. The chain has TRBV5-1 and TRBJ1-2; no clear D. Sequenced material: PBMCs. This receptor was obtained from a female donor in good health and CMV-seronegative. This CDR3 reads CASSGLETAGDYGYTF. In DNA, the CDR3 is TGCGCCAGCAGTGGACTGGAAACCGCTGGCGACTATGGCTACACCTTC.